This T cell receptor (beta chain) was recorded in a study of cytomegalovirus exposure and HLA in healthy donors. Whole-study findings and limits: TCR beta chain V- and J-gene trimming was linked, in a later analysis, to a missense variant in DCLRE1C. Indistinguishability led to the exclusion of some V segments, TRBV6-2 and TRBV6-3 included.

Concerning this clone itself: What it binds is not known.

This PCR relied on a set of 60 Vbeta primers and 13 Jbeta primers. Profiled with immunoSEQ multiplex PCR; TCRdb holds only in-frame clones, not every one. Of 95,000 to 150,000 clones in the sample, 66% were seen once. Germline loops: CDR1 LNHDA, CDR2 SQIVND (reference sequence). V gave up 3 bases and J gave up 7 bases; unmatched junction bases: 1. This CDR3 region has 14 residues. The TCR sequence derives from a young man in good health and CMV-seronegative. The chain joins TRBV19 to TRBJ2-1; 12 bases match TRBD2. Sequenced sample: PBMCs. This chain's CDR3 is CASSITSGRNEQFF. CDR3 in DNA: TGTGCCAGTAGTATCACTAGCGGGAGGAATGAGCAGTTCTTC.